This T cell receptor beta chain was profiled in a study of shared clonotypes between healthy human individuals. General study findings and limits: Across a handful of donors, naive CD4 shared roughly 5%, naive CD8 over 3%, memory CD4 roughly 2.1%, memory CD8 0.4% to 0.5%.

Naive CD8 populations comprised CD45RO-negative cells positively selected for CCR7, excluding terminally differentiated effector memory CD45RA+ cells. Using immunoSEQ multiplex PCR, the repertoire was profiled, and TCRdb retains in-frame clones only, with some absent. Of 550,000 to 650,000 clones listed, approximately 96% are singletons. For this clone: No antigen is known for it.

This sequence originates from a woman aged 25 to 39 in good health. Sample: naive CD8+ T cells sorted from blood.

CDR3 in DNA: TGTGCCAGTAGCGGGGGTTCCTACAATGAGCAGTTCTTC. Its protein product is CASSGGSYNEQFF. This sequence joins TRBV19 and TRBJ2-1, with a weak D call TRBD2 (6 bases). From germline, CDR1 is LNHDA and CDR2 SQIVND (reference sequence). The ends were cut back, 6 bases at V and 1 base at J, with 7 bases in the middle. This CDR3 has 13 amino acids.